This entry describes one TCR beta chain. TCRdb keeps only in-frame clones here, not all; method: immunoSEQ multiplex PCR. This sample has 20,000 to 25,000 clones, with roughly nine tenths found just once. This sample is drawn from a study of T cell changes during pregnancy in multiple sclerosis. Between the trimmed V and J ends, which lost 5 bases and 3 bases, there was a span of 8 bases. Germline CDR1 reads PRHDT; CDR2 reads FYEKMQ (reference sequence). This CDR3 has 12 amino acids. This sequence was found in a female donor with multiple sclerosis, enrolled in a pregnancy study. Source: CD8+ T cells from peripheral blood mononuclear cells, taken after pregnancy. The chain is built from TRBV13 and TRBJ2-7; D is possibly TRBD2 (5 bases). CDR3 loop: CASSLTSYEQYF. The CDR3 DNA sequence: TGTGCCAGCAGCCTAACTAGCTACGAGCAGTACTTC.